What follows is one T cell receptor (beta chain) and its context. Amplification of TCR alpha and beta CDR3 regions from RNA used iRepertoire nested multiplex PCR. TCRdb ran MiXCR on the multiplex PCR reads and lists one entry per CDR3 protein. The repertoire consists of under 200,000 distinct CDR3 sequences, with around 42% occurring once and the leading ten covering 5.2%. The entry originates in a study of glioma-infiltrating T cells. The sequence was collected from a human donor with low-grade glioma or glioblastoma, undergoing nonglioma brain surgery, or in good health (not recorded which). Sequences were obtained from glioma tissue, nonneoplastic brain tissue, or PBMCs (not recorded which).

The CDR3 region has the DNA TGTGCCAGCAGCTTGGGGGTGGGAAGTAATGAGCAGTTCTTC. Its translation: CASSLGVGSNEQFF. The V call is TRBV5-6, the J call TRBJ2-1; D unclear. The V end lost 0 bases, the J end lost 7 bases, and 11 bases lay between the germline ends. Germline V gene sequence: CDR1 SGHDT, CDR2 YYEEEE. The CDR3 is 14 amino acids.